This TCR beta chain was sequenced for a study of PD-1 blockade in classical Hodgkin lymphoma (dated by TCRdb to the early 2020s). Study-level background: Nivolumab dosing was 3 mg/kg intravenously every 2 weeks, continuing until either disease progression or unacceptable toxicity. To define a peripheral blood immune signature of response to PD-1 blockade in classical Hodgkin lymphoma, the study combined TCR beta sequencing with CyTOF.

Reading the label with the study, this specimen's time point is: cycle 2 day 1 (C2D1) of nivolumab. Every trial patient had relapsed following autologous stem cell transplantation, and prior brentuximab vedotin exposure was what differed among cohorts A, B and C. The trial cohort was composed of about 58 patients with relapsed/refractory classical Hodgkin lymphoma, for whom complete response, partial response or progressive disease was recorded as best overall response. Single-agent nivolumab was administered to trial patients in the multi-cohort phase II CheckMate 205 trial. Best overall response was determined by an independent review committee according to the 2007 International Working Group response criteria. Trial PBMCs were obtained immediately prior to nivolumab initiation (C1D1) and on therapy at cycle 2 day 1 and cycle 4 day 1. After peripheral blood was drawn into 8 mL Vacutainer Cell Preparation Tubes, PBMCs were isolated by centrifugation and then cryopreserved.

About this clone: The specificity of this receptor is unknown. No much larger clone exists at a distance of one base, and base qualities are not known.

The junction carries 7 bases between V and J, which are trimmed by 0 bases and 6 bases respectively. Based on the germline V gene (reference sequence), the CDR1 and CDR2 sequences are SGHKS and YYEKEE. The CDR3 has 12 amino acids, counting the end cysteine and phenylalanine. Only CDR3 DNA remains: 36 bases, in frame from the first base. Overall study results and their limits: Diversity was lower in patients who began nivolumab less than 1 year after ASCT, so these patients were left out of later analyses to avoid confounding by immune reconstitution. Baseline TCR diversity was reported to be lower in newly diagnosed patients than in healthy donors, and even lower in relapsed/refractory patients. Among trial patients, those achieving complete response had baseline diversity similar to that of newly diagnosed patients, while diversity was significantly lower in partial responders and progressors. The study covered only a single clinical trial cohort, and the causes of the repertoire differences, possibly disease activity or prior therapy, were still not defined. CD4+ but not CD8+ TCR diversity rose significantly by C4D1 (p=0.0027 vs p=0.16), most apparent in complete responders (p=0.02).

Genomic DNA was isolated using the Qiagen DNeasy kit from unsorted PBMCs as well as from negatively selected CD4+ and CD8+ fractions. TCR beta CDR3 regions were amplified by immunoSEQ multiplex PCR using primers annealing to V and J segments. Amplification bias was minimized using a synthetic immune receptor repertoire, and residual bias was removed computationally after sequencing. Concerning the study's data processing: Repertoire diversity was quantified as the Shannon entropy index using custom Python scripts. Unsorted, CD4+ and CD8+ repertoires were analyzed separately, except in combined analyses where CD4+ and CD8+ sequences were merged in silico. Clonal expansion was defined as at least a 2-fold frequency increase after treatment relative to C1D1, with a pseudocount of 0.5 for undetected baseline clones. Singleton clones were defined as clones with 0 or 1 copy at C1D1, and non-singleton clones were defined as clones with 2 or more copies. Clones expanded in unsorted samples were assigned a CD4+, CD8+ or unknown annotation through matching of protein sequences in sorted samples from the same patient. Wilcoxon tests were applied to paired samples to test diversity changes from C1D1 to C4D1. The source is immuneACCESS, and TCRdb retained only in-frame sequences with V and J called. Part of the clones is not carried over; for the studies checked, unresolved V genes explain less than half of this, and the remainder is unexplained. V and J calls and clone size follow that table, whereas D and trimming were derived from the DNA. The sample has some 18,000 clones on record, over 80% of them singletons. The ten largest make up roughly 27% of the sample.

The TCR originated in a human donor with classical Hodgkin lymphoma. The sample consisted of peripheral blood mononuclear cells (PBMCs), taken before the second cycle of nivolumab. This receptor chain uses TRBV5-5 and TRBJ2-7; confidence is insufficient to name the D gene. The CDR3: CASSLVAPEQYF. The sequenced DNA: TGTGCCAGCAGCTTGGTGGCCCCCGAGCAGTACTTC.